This T cell receptor beta chain was sequenced during a study of T-cell reconstitution after alpha-beta-depleted transplantation in children. For TCRbeta, the library was prepared with unique molecular identifiers. TCRdb called the PCR reads again in MiXCR, with one record for every CDR3 protein. Among around 530,000 distinct CDR3 sequences listed, approximately 32% were seen once. The specimen was PBMCs from the stem cell graft donor, collected from the stem cell graft. This receptor was identified in a human donor who donated a stem cell graft to a child with aplastic anemia.

CDR3 in DNA: TGTGCCAGCAGTCCATCGGACAGGAGGGGGGAGACCCAGTACTTC. It yields the protein CASSPSDRRGETQYF. The chain has TRBV27 and TRBJ2-5, with a possible D match to TRBD1 (7 bases). Per germline, CDR1 MNHEY and CDR2 SMNVEV (reference sequence). V lost 5 bases and J 5 bases, leaving 18 bases between the germline ends. The CDR3 contains 15 residues.